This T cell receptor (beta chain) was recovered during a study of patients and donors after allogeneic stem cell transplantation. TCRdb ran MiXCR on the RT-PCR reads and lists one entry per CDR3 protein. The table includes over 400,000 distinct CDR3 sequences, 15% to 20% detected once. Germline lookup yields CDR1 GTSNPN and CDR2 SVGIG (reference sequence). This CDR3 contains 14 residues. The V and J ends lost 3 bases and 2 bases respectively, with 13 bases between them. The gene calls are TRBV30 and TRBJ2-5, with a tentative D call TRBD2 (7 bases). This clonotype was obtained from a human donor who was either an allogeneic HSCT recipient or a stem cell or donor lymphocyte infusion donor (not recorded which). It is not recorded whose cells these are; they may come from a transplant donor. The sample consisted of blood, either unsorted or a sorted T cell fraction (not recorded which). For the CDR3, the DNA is TGTGCCTGGAGACCCCGGGGGGCACAAGAGACCCAGTACTTC. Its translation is CAWRPRGAQETQYF.